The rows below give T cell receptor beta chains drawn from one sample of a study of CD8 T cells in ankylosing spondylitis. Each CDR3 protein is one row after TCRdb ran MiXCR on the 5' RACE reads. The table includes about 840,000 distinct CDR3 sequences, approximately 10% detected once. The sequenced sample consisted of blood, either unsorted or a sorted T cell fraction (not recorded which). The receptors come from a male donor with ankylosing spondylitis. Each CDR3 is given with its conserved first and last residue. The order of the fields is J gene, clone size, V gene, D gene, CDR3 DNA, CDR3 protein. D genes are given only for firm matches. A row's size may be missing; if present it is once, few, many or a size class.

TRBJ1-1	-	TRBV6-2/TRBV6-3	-	TGTGCCAGCAGTTACTCTCTGATGGTGGGGGGGAACACTGAAGCTTTCTTT	CASSYSLMVGGNTEAFF
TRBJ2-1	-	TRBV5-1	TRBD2	TGCGCCAGCAGCCCGATGAGCGGGAGCGAGCAGTTCTTC	CASSPMSGSEQFF
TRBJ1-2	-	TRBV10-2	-	TGCGCCAGCAGTGAGCCAGGACAGCTAAACTATGGCTACACCTTC	CASSEPGQLNYGYTF
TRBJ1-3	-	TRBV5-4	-	TGTGCCAGCAGCTTCGGACCAGACTCTGGAAACACCATATATTTT	CASSFGPDSGNTIYF
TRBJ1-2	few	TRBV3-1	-	TGTGCCAGCAGCCAAGAGAATAGGATACGGTGGGGCTACACCTTC	CASSQENRIRWGYTF
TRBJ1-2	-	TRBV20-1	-	TGCAGTGCTCCGACACTTGGCCTCTATGGCTACACCTTC	CSAPTLGLYGYTF
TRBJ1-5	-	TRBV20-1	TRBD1	TGCAGTGCTCAGGGGCAGGGGGAACAGCCCCAGCATTTT	CSAQGQGEQPQHF
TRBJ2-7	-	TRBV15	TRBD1	TGTGCCACCAGCATAGACAGGGACGAGCAGTACTTC	CATSIDRDEQYF
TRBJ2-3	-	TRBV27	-	TGTGCCAGCAGTTTACGGGGTTGGGGAACAGATACGCAGTATTTT	CASSLRGWGTDTQYF
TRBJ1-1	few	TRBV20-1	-	TGCAGTGCTAGAGATCGGCGCCTAGGGGAAGGCACTGAAGCTTTCTTT	CSARDRRLGEGTEAFF
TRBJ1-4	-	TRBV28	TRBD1	TGTGCCAGCAGTTTGACCGGACAGGGAGGTGAAAAACTGTTTTTT	CASSLTGQGGEKLFF
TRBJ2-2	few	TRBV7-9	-	TGTGCCAGCAGCTTAGCTAGCGTAAACACCGGGGAGCTGTTTTTT	CASSLASVNTGELFF
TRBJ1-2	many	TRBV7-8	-	TGTGCCAGCAGCGAAGTCTTAAACTATGGCTACACCTTC	CASSEVLNYGYTF
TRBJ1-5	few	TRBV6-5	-	TGTGCCAGCAGTTACGGCAGACTCAATCAGCCCCAGCATTTT	CASSYGRLNQPQHF
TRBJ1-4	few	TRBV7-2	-	TGTGCCAGCAGCCCCTTGGGAGGGGGAATGGAAAAACTGTTTTTT	CASSPLGGGMEKLFF
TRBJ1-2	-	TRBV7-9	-	TGTGCCAGCAGCTTAACAGGGTTGTCGGATGGCTACACCTTC	CASSLTGLSDGYTF
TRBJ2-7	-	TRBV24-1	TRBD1	TGTGCCACCAGTGATTCGAAGACAGGGCACGGAGGAGACGAGCAGTACTTC	CATSDSKTGHGGDEQYF
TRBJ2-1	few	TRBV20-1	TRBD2	TGCAGTGCCTATAGCGGGAGGGGGAATGAGCAGTTCTTC	CSAYSGRGNEQFF
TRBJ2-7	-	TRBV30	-	TGTGCCTGGAGTGTAGGGGCCCACGAGCAGTACTTC	CAWSVGAHEQYF
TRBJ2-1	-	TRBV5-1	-	TGCGCCAGCAGCTTATCGCTAAGCTACAATGAGCAGTTCTTC	CASSLSLSYNEQFF
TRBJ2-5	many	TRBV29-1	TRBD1	TGCAGCGTTGTGGAACAGGGGGAAGAGACCCAGTACTTC	CSVVEQGEETQYF
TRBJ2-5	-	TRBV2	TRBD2	TGTGCCAGCAGTCTTAGTATTAGCGGGAGACAAGAGACCCAGTACTTC	CASSLSISGRQETQYF
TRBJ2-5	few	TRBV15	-	TGTGCCACCAGCCCTGGAGGATTTGAGACCCAGTACTTC	CATSPGGFETQYF
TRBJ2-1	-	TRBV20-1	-	TGCAGTGCTAGAGATCCCATGGAAAGGGGCAATGAGCAGTTCTTC	CSARDPMERGNEQFF
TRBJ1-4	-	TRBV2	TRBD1	TGTGCCAGCAGTGAAGCGGGGACAGGGGCTGCAACTAATGAAAAACTGTTTTTT	CASSEAGTGAATNEKLFF
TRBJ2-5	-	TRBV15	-	TGTGCCACCAGCAGAGAGGCAGGGTCGAGGGAGACCCAGTACTTC	CATSREAGSRETQYF
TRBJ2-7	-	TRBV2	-	TGTGCCAGCAGAGGAACTAGCTTATACCGTGCCTACGAGCAGTACTTC	CASRGTSLYRAYEQYF
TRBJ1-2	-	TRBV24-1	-	TGTGCCACCAGTGATCAGACAGGCTTGTCGAAGGGCTACACCTTC	CATSDQTGLSKGYTF
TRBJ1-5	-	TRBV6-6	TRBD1	TGTGCCAGCAGGGGCAGGCTGGACAGGGGCCAGCATTTT	CASRGRLDRGQHF
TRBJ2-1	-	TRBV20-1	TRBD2	TGCAGTGCTGGAGTCTCCCCTCCTAGCGGGAAATTGAATGAGCAGTTCTTC	CSAGVSPPSGKLNEQFF
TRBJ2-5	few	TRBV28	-	TGTGCCAGCAGTTTATCTGGTCTCAAAGAGACCCAGTACTTC	CASSLSGLKETQYF
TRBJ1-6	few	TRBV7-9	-	TGTGCCAGCAGCCCGTCGGGGGGTTCACCCCTCCACTTT	CASSPSGGSPLHF
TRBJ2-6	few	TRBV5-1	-	TGCGCCAGCAGCTTGGCAGGACCCGTGGCTGGGGCCAACGTCCTGACTTTC	CASSLAGPVAGANVLTF
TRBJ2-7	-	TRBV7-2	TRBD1	TGTGCCAGCAGCTTAGCCACAGGGGGGCCCTACGAGCAGTACTTC	CASSLATGGPYEQYF
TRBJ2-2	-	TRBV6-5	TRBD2	TGTGCCAGCAGTTACGTGGCGGGGGGGCCGGCCGGGGAGCTGTTTTTT	CASSYVAGGPAGELFF
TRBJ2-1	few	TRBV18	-	TGTGCCAGCTCACCACAGGGGGTTAGCTCCTACAATGAGCAGTTCTTC	CASSPQGVSSYNEQFF
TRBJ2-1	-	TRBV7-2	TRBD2	TGTGCCAGCAGCCCAATAGCGGGAGGGGTGCATGAGCAGTTCTTC	CASSPIAGGVHEQFF
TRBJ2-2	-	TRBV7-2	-	TGTGCCAGCAGCGGAGAAATACGCGGATTGGGGGAGCTGTTTTTT	CASSGEIRGLGELFF
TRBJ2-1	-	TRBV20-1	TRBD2	TGCAGTGCTAGAGATAACGGGGGGGCCACTGAGCAGTTCTTC	CSARDNGGATEQFF
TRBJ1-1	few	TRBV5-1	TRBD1	TGCGCCAGCCATGGGACAGGGGGACGTACTGAAGCTTTCTTT	CASHGTGGRTEAFF
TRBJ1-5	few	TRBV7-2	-	TGTGCCAGCAGCATCGACAGGAATCAGCCCCAGCATTTT	CASSIDRNQPQHF
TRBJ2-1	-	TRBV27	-	TGTGCCAGCAACCGTGAGCAGTTCTTC	CASNREQFF
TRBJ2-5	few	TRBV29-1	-	TGCAGCGTGGGGGGGTCCAGGGGGCTGGAGATGACCCAGTACTTC	CSVGGSRGLEMTQYF
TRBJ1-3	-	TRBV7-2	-	TGTGCCAGCAGCTTAAGATACCAACGGGGAAACACCATATATTTT	CASSLRYQRGNTIYF
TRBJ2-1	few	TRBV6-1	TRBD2	TGTGCCAGCAGCGGTTTCAGCGGGAGCTCCTACAATGAGCAGTTCTTC	CASSGFSGSSYNEQFF
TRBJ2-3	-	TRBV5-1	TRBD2	TGCGCCAGCTACCGGGGGGGTAGCACAGATACGCAGTATTTT	CASYRGGSTDTQYF
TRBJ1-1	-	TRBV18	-	TGTGCCAGCTCACCGGGCGGGGGGAGCACTGAAGCTTTCTTT	CASSPGGGSTEAFF
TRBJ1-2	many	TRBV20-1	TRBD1	TGCAGTGCAACACAGGGGAATGGCTACACCTTC	CSATQGNGYTF
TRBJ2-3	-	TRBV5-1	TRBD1	TGCGCCAGCAGCTTGACGGGACAGGGGTTCGGAGATACGCAGTATTTT	CASSLTGQGFGDTQYF